This T cell receptor beta chain was sequenced during a study of blood T cell repertoires in COVID-19. As for the study in general: Nucleic acid was either cDNA or gDNA, and it came from T cells, B-cell-depleted T cells, or PBMCs.

Cohorts were based on clinical histories the participants reported. The CDR3 consists of 14 residues. With 3 bases removed from V and 1 base from J, the gap between germline ends came to 7 bases. CDR1 is MDHEN, CDR2 SYDVKM, per germline. Authors' processing steps: Estimates of nucleated cell counts were drawn from the amplification of reference gene primers. Sequenced by immunoSEQ multiplex PCR; TCRdb stores in-frame clones only, minus some. The D gene and trimming were derived from the DNA, and the V and J assignments and clone size from that table. The data contain about 130,000 clones, 86% of them singletons.

V gene TRBV28 combines with J gene TRBJ1-5, with D tentatively TRBD1 (5 bases). This clonotype originated in a man aged 45-65 years who had recovered from COVID-19. Sample: PBMCs or T cells enriched from blood (not recorded which). CDR3 coding DNA: TGTGCCAGCAGTTTCGGGGGGAGCAATCAGCCCCAGCATTTT. Its translation is CASSFGGSNQPQHF.